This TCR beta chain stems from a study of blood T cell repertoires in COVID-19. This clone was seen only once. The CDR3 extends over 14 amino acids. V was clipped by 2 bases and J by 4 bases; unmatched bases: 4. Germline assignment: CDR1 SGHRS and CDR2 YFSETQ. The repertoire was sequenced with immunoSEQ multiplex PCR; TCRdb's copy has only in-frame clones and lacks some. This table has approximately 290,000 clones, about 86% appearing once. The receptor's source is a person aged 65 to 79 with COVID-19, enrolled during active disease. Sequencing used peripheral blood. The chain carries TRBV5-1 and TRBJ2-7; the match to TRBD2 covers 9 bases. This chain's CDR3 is CASSLRLAEYEQYF. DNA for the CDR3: TGCGCCAGCAGCTTAAGACTAGCGGAGTACGAGCAGTACTTC.